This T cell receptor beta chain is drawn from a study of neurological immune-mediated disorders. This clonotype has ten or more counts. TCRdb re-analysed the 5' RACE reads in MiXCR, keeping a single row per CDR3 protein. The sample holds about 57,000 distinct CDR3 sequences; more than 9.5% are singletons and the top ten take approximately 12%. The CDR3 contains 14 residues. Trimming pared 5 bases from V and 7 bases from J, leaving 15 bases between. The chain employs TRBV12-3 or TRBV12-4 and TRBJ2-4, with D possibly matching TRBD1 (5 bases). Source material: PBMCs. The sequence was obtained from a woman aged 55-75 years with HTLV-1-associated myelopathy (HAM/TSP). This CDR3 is CASSLQQGRNIQYF. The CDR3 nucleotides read TGTGCCAGCAGTCTCCAGCAGGGTCGGAACATTCAGTACTTC.